Listed below are T cell receptor beta chains from one sample, sequenced in a study of vaccination and CD4 T cells after COVID-19. What these receptors recognize is not known. One entry per CDR3 protein, called by TCRdb with MiXCR from the PCR reads. Of about 9,500 distinct CDR3 sequences listed, 45% to 60% were seen once; the top ten hold around 24%. Sequencing was carried out using CD4+ T cells from blood, cultured in vitro. Receptor source: a human donor in good health. Both conserved end residues are part of each CDR3. D genes are given only for firm matches. Clone size appears in some rows only: once, few, many, or a class for an expanded clone.

clone size: few; D gene: .; CDR3 length: 13; V gene: TRBV20-1; J gene: TRBJ1-5; CDR3 protein: CSARQGSNQPQHF; CDR3 DNA: TGCAGTGCTAGGCAGGGTTCCAATCAGCCCCAGCATTTT
clone size: .; D gene: TRBD1; CDR3 length: 16; V gene: TRBV27; J gene: TRBJ2-2; CDR3 protein: CASSPYRGKNTGELFF; CDR3 DNA: TGTGCCAGCAGTCCATACAGGGGAAAGAACACCGGGGAGCTGTTTTTT
clone size: .; D gene: .; CDR3 length: 11; V gene: TRBV20-1; J gene: TRBJ1-1; CDR3 protein: CSATDIPEAFF; CDR3 DNA: TGCAGTGCCACGGACATCCCTGAAGCTTTCTTT
clone size: .; D gene: .; CDR3 length: 13; V gene: TRBV6-2/TRBV6-3; J gene: TRBJ1-5; CDR3 protein: CASSYGTGRPQHF; CDR3 DNA: TGTGCCAGCAGTTACGGGACCGGCCGGCCCCAGCATTTT
clone size: .; D gene: TRBD1; CDR3 length: 15; V gene: TRBV28; J gene: TRBJ2-5; CDR3 protein: CASSLVRGRSETQYF; CDR3 DNA: TGTGCCAGCAGTCTAGTCAGGGGGCGCTCAGAGACCCAGTACTTC
clone size: .; D gene: .; CDR3 length: 17; V gene: TRBV7-9; J gene: TRBJ2-2; CDR3 protein: CASSLERLGGSTGELFF; CDR3 DNA: TGTGCCAGCAGCTTAGAGAGACTGGGAGGTTCCACCGGGGAGCTGTTTTTT
clone size: few; D gene: .; CDR3 length: 13; V gene: TRBV7-6; J gene: TRBJ1-3; CDR3 protein: CASSPRMGNTIYF; CDR3 DNA: TGTGCCAGCAGCCCTCGGATGGGAAACACCATATATTTT
clone size: .; D gene: .; CDR3 length: 14; V gene: TRBV18; J gene: TRBJ1-1; CDR3 protein: CASSRYRVNTEAFF; CDR3 DNA: TGTGCCAGCTCACGGTACAGGGTGAACACTGAAGCTTTCTTT
clone size: .; D gene: .; CDR3 length: 15; V gene: TRBV7-9; J gene: TRBJ2-1; CDR3 protein: CASSLPRDVYNEQFF; CDR3 DNA: TGTGCCAGCAGCTTACCTCGGGACGTGTACAATGAGCAGTTCTTC
clone size: few; D gene: .; CDR3 length: 14; V gene: TRBV20-1; J gene: TRBJ1-1; CDR3 protein: CSARDQDGHTEAFF; CDR3 DNA: TGCAGTGCTAGAGATCAGGATGGCCACACTGAAGCTTTCTTT
clone size: .; D gene: .; CDR3 length: 14; V gene: TRBV5-1; J gene: TRBJ1-2; CDR3 protein: CASSLAAKNYGYTF; CDR3 DNA: TGCGCCAGCAGCTTGGCAGCGAAAAACTATGGCTACACCTTC
clone size: .; D gene: .; CDR3 length: 18; V gene: TRBV7-6; J gene: TRBJ1-2; CDR3 protein: CASSLAEFLGSANYGYTF; CDR3 DNA: TGTGCCAGCAGCTTAGCCGAGTTCTTAGGGTCGGCAAACTATGGCTACACCTTC
clone size: .; D gene: TRBD2; CDR3 length: 13; V gene: TRBV28; J gene: TRBJ2-3; CDR3 protein: CATAGDSTDTQYF; CDR3 DNA: TGTGCCACCGCGGGGGACAGCACAGATACGCAGTATTTT
clone size: .; D gene: TRBD1; CDR3 length: 15; V gene: TRBV27; J gene: TRBJ2-2; CDR3 protein: CASSFRGQVTGELFF; CDR3 DNA: TGTGCCAGCAGTTTCAGGGGGCAAGTCACCGGGGAGCTGTTTTTT
clone size: .; D gene: .; CDR3 length: 14; V gene: TRBV6-5; J gene: TRBJ2-2; CDR3 protein: CASSYWMNYGELFF; CDR3 DNA: TGTGCCAGCAGTTACTGGATGAATTACGGGGAGCTGTTTTTT
clone size: .; D gene: .; CDR3 length: 13; V gene: TRBV6-1; J gene: TRBJ1-5; CDR3 protein: CASSAEYNQPQHF; CDR3 DNA: TGTGCCAGCAGTGCGGAATACAATCAGCCCCAGCATTTT
clone size: few; D gene: .; CDR3 length: 14; V gene: TRBV6-2/TRBV6-3; J gene: TRBJ1-2; CDR3 protein: CASSYTGMSYGYTF; CDR3 DNA: TGTGCCAGCAGTTACACGGGCATGTCTTATGGCTACACCTTC
clone size: few; D gene: .; CDR3 length: 13; V gene: TRBV7-2; J gene: TRBJ1-5; CDR3 protein: CASSLGANQPQHF; CDR3 DNA: TGTGCCAGCAGCTTAGGGGCCAATCAGCCCCAGCATTTT
clone size: .; D gene: TRBD1; CDR3 length: 17; V gene: TRBV15; J gene: TRBJ1-1; CDR3 protein: CATSRERAGGRFTEAFF; CDR3 DNA: TGTGCCACCAGCAGAGAAAGGGCAGGGGGCCGTTTCACTGAAGCTTTCTTT
clone size: few; D gene: .; CDR3 length: 14; V gene: TRBV9; J gene: TRBJ1-6; CDR3 protein: CASSVESVRSPLHF; CDR3 DNA: TGTGCCAGCAGCGTAGAATCGGTGCGCTCACCCCTCCACTTT
clone size: .; D gene: .; CDR3 length: 15; V gene: TRBV7-9; J gene: TRBJ1-5; CDR3 protein: CASSLGELGNQPQHF; CDR3 DNA: TGTGCCAGCAGCTTAGGGGAGTTGGGTAATCAGCCCCAGCATTTT
clone size: .; D gene: TRBD1; CDR3 length: 15; V gene: TRBV11-2; J gene: TRBJ1-2; CDR3 protein: CASSNTGGAAYGYTF; CDR3 DNA: TGTGCCAGCAGCAATACAGGGGGCGCTGCCTATGGCTACACCTTC
clone size: .; D gene: TRBD1; CDR3 length: 16; V gene: TRBV7-9; J gene: TRBJ1-2; CDR3 protein: CASSQSGTGGFAGYTF; CDR3 DNA: TGTGCCAGCAGTCAGTCCGGGACAGGGGGCTTTGCTGGCTACACCTTC
clone size: .; D gene: .; CDR3 length: 17; V gene: TRBV27; J gene: TRBJ2-7; CDR3 protein: CASSRSSGTPSSYEQYF; CDR3 DNA: TGTGCCAGCAGTAGGTCATCCGGGACTCCGAGCTCCTACGAGCAGTACTTC
clone size: .; D gene: .; CDR3 length: 15; V gene: TRBV20-1; J gene: TRBJ1-6; CDR3 protein: CSAREVEQGRSPLHF; CDR3 DNA: TGCAGTGCTAGAGAAGTAGAGCAGGGTCGCTCACCCCTCCACTTT
clone size: few; D gene: TRBD1; CDR3 length: 17; V gene: TRBV6-5; J gene: TRBJ1-1; CDR3 protein: CASSYNGQGASNTEAFF; CDR3 DNA: TGTGCCAGCAGTTACAACGGCCAGGGGGCCTCGAACACTGAAGCTTTCTTT
clone size: .; D gene: .; CDR3 length: 12; V gene: TRBV7-6; J gene: TRBJ2-3; CDR3 protein: CASSSSTDTQYF; CDR3 DNA: TGTGCCAGCAGCTCCAGCACAGATACGCAGTATTTT
clone size: few; D gene: TRBD1; CDR3 length: 15; V gene: TRBV5-4; J gene: TRBJ1-1; CDR3 protein: CASSRGTGGFTEAFF; CDR3 DNA: TGTGCCAGCAGCCGAGGGACAGGGGGTTTCACTGAAGCTTTCTTT
clone size: few; D gene: .; CDR3 length: 14; V gene: TRBV6-7; J gene: TRBJ1-2; CDR3 protein: CASSYFTGPAGYTF; CDR3 DNA: TGTGCCAGCAGTTACTTCACTGGACCGGCGGGCTACACCTTC
clone size: .; D gene: .; CDR3 length: 13; V gene: TRBV27; J gene: TRBJ2-5; CDR3 protein: CASSNYREETQYF; CDR3 DNA: TGTGCCAGCAGTAACTACAGGGAAGAGACCCAGTACTTC
clone size: few; D gene: .; CDR3 length: 17; V gene: TRBV6-2/TRBV6-3; J gene: TRBJ2-1; CDR3 protein: CASSYVQGSPSYNEQFF; CDR3 DNA: TGTGCCAGCAGTTACGTTCAGGGTTCCCCAAGTTACAATGAGCAGTTCTTC